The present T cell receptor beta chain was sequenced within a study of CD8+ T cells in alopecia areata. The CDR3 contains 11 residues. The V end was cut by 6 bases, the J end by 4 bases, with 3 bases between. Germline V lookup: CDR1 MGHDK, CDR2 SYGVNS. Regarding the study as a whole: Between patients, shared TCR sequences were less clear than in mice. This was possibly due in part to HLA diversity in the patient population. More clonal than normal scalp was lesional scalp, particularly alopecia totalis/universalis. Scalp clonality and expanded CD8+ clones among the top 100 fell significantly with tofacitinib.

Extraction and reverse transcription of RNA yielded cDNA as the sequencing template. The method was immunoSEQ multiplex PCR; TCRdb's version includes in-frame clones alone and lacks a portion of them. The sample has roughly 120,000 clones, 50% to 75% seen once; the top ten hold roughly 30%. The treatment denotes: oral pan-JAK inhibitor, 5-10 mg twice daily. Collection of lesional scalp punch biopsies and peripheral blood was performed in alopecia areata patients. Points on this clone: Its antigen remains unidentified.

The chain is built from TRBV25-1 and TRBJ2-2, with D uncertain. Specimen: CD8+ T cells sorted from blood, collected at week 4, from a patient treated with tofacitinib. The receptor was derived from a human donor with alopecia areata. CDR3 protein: CASRVTGELFF. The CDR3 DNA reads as TGTGCCAGCAGAGTCACCGGGGAGCTGTTTTTT. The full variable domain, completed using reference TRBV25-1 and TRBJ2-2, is EADIYQTPRYLVIGTGKKITLECSQTMGHDKMYWYQQDPGMELHLIHYSYGVNSTEKGDLSSESTVSRIRTEHFPLTLESARPSHTSQYLCASRVTGELFFGEGSRLTVL.